The T cell receptor (beta chain) described here comes from a study of identical twins. Regarding the study as a whole: Cord blood beta clonotypes present at high abundance carried fewer insertions; no such pattern appeared in memory repertoires.

This clonotype was counted ten times or more. The target antigen is unknown. The CDR3 is 14 residues long. The V and J ends lost 6 bases and 7 bases, in that order; junction bases with no gene match: 5. Per germline, CDR1 DFQATT and CDR2 SNEGSKA (reference sequence). TCRdb passed the 5' RACE reads through MiXCR, listing each CDR3 protein once. The data hold 350,000 to 400,000 distinct CDR3 sequences, with around 9% observed a single time. The sequence derives from a woman between 45 and 65 years old in good health. The specimen was naive T cells sorted from blood. The chain is built from TRBV20-1 and TRBJ2-1; 14 bases line up with TRBD2. The CDR3 DNA sequence: TGCAGTGCACCCGGGACTAGCGGGAGAAATGAGCAGTTCTTC. This encodes CSAPGTSGRNEQFF.